This T cell receptor (beta chain) derives from a study of control samples from healthy donors and cancer patients. The CDR3 runs to 13 residues. Germline lookup yields CDR1 LGHNA and CDR2 YNFKEQ. Deletions cut 11 bases from V and 2 bases from J, with 15 bases between. TCRdb keeps only in-frame clones here, not all; method: immunoSEQ multiplex PCR. The sample holds about 410,000 clones, over 75% seen once. The TCR sequence derives from a man in his forties or fifties with head and neck cancer. This rearrangement joins TRBV4-2 to TRBJ1-2; D might be TRBD1 (6 bases). Material: PBMCs. The CDR3 loop reads CAVADSQNYGYTF. CDR3 coding DNA: TGTGCCGTCGCGGACAGCCAGAACTATGGCTACACCTTC.